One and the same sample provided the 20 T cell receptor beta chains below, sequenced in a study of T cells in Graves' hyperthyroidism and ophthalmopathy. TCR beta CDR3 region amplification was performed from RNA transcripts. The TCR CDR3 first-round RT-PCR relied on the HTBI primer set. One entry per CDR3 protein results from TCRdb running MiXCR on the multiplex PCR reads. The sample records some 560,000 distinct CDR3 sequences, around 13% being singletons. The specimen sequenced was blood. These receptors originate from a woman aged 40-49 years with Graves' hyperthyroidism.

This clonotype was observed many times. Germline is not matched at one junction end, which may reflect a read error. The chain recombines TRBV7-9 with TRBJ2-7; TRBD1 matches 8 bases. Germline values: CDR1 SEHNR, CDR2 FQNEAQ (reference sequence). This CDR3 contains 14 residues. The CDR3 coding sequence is TGTGCCAGCAGTAAGGGACAGGTCTCCGACGAGCAGTACTTC. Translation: CASSKGQVSDEQYF.

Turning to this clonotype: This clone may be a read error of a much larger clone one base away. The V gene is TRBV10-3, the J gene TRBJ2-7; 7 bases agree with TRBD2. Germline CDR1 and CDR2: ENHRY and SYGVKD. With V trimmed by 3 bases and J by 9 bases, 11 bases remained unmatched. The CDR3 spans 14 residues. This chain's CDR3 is CAISEAGLFSLQYF. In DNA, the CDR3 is TGTGCCATCAGTGAAGCGGGACTATTTTCGTTGCAGTACTTC.

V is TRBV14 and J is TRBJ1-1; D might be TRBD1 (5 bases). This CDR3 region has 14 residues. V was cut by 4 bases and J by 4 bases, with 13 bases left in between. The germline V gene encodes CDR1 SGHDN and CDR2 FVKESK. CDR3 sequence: CASSPRSGGTEAFF. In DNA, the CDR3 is TGTGCCAGCAGCCCGAGATCGGGGGGCACTGAAGCTTTCTTT.

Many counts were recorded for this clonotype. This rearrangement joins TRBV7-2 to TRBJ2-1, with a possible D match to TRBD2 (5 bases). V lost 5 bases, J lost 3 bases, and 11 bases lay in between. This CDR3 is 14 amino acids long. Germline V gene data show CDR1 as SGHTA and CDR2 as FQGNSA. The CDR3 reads CASSAGPLYNEQFF. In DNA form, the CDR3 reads TGTGCCAGCAGCGCGGGTCCGCTCTACAATGAGCAGTTCTTC.

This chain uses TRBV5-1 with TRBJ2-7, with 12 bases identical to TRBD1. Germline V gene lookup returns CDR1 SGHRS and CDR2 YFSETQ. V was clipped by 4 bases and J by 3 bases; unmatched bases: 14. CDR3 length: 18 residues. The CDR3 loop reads CASSPVPGQGAVVYEQYF. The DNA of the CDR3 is TGCGCCAGCAGCCCCGTCCCGGGACAGGGGGCTGTTGTCTACGAGCAGTACTTC.

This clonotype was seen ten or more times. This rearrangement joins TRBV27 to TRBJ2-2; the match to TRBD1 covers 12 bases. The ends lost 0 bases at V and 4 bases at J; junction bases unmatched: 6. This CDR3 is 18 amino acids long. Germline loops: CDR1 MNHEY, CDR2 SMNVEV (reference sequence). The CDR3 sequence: CASSLSGWGQGATGELFF. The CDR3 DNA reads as TGTGCCAGCAGTTTATCGGGCTGGGGACAGGGGGCCACCGGGGAGCTGTTTTTT.

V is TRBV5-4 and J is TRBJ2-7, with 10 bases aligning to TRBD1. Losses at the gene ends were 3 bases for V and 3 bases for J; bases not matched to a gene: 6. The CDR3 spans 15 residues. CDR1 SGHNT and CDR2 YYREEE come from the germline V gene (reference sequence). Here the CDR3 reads CASSWDRGLNYEQYF. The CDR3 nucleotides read TGTGCCAGCAGCTGGGACAGGGGTTTGAACTACGAGCAGTACTTC. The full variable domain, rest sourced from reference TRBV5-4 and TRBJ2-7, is ETGVTQSPTHLIKTRGQQVTLRCSSQSGHNTVSWYQQALGQGPQFIFQYYREEENGRGNFPPRFSGLQFPNYSSELNVNALELDDSALYLCASSWDRGLNYEQYFGPGTRLTVT.

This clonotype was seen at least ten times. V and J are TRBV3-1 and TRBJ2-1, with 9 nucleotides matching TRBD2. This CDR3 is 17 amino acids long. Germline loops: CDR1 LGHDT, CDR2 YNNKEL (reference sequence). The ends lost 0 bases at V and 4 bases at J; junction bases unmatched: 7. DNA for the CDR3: TGTGCCAGCAGCCAAGAGTGGCTAGCGGGAAAATACAATGAGCAGTTCTTC. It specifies CASSQEWLAGKYNEQFF.

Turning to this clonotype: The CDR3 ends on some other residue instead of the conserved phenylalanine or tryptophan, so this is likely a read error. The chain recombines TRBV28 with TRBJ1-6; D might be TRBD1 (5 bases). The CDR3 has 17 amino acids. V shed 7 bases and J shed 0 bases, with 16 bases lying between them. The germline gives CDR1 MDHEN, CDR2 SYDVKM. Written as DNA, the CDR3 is TGTGCCAGCAAATTAGGACAAGCCAGCTCCTATAATTCACCCCTCCACCTT. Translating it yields CASKLGQASSYNSPLHL.

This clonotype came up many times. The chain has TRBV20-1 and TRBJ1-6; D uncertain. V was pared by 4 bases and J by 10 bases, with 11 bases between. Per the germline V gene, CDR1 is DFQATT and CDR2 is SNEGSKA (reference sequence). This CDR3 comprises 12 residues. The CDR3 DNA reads TGCAGTGCTACGGTGGCGGGATCACCCCTCCACTTT. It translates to CSATVAGSPLHF.

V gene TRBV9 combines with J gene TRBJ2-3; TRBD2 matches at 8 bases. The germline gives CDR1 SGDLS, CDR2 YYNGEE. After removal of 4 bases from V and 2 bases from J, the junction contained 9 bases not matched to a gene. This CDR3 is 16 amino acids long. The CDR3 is CASSSRGAGATDTQYF. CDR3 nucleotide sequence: TGTGCCAGCAGCTCCCGGGGAGCGGGGGCCACAGATACGCAGTATTTT.

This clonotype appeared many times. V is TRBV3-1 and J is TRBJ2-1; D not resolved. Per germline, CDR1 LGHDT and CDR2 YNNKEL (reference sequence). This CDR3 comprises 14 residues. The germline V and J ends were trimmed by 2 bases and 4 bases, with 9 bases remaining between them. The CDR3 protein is CASSQTAGYNEQFF. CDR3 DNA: TGTGCCAGCAGCCAAACGGCTGGGTACAATGAGCAGTTCTTC.

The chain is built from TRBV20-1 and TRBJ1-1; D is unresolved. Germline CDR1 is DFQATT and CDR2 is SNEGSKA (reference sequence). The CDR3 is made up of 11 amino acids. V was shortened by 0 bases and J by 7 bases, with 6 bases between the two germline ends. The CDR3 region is CSARDPDEAFF. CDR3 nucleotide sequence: TGCAGTGCTAGAGATCCAGATGAAGCTTTCTTT.

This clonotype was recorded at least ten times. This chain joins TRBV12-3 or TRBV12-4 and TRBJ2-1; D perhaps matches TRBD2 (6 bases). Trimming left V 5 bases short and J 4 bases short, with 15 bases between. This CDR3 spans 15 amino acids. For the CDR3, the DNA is TGTGCCAGCAGTCGTGCCGGGACTCCTTACAATGAGCAGTTCTTC. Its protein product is CASSRAGTPYNEQFF.

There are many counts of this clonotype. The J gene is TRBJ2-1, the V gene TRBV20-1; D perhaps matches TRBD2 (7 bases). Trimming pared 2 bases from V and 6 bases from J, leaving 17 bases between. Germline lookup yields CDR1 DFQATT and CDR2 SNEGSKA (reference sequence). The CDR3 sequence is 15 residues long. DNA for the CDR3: TGCAGTGCTAGAAATCAGGGGACTATTCTCAATGAGCAGTTCTTC. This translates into CSARNQGTILNEQFF.

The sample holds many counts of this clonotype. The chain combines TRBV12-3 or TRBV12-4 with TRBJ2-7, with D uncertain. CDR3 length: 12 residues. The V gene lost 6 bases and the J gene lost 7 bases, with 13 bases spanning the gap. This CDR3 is CASSLERREQYF. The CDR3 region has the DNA TGTGCCAGCAGCCTAGAGCGACGAGAGCAGTACTTC.

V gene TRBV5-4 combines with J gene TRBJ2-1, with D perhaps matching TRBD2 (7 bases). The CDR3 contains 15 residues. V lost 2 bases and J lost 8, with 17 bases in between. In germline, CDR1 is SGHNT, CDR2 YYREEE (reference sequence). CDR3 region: CASSFGGGSRYEQFF. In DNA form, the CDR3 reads TGTGCCAGCAGCTTCGGGGGCGGGAGTAGGTATGAGCAGTTCTTC.

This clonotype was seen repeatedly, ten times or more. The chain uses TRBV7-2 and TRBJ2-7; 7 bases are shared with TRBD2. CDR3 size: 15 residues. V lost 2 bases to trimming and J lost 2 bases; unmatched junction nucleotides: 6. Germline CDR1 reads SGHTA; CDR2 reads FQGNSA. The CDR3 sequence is CASSLMASGTYEQYF. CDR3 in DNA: TGTGCCAGCAGCTTAATGGCTAGCGGAACCTACGAGCAGTACTTC.

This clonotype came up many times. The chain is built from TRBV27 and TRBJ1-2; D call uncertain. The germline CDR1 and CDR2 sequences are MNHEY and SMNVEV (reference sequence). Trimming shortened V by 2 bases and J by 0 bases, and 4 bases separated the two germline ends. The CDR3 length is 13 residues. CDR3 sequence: CASSLKANYGYTF. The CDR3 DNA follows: TGTGCCAGCAGTTTAAAGGCTAACTATGGCTACACCTTC.

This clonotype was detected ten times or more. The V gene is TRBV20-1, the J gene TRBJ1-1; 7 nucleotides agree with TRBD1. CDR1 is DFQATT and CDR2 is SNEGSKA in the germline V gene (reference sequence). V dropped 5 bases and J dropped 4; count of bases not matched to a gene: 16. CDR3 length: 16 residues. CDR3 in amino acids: CSAQDRVEGKATEAFF. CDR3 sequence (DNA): TGCAGTGCTCAAGACAGGGTAGAGGGTAAGGCCACTGAAGCTTTCTTT.